This is a list of T cell receptor beta chains from one sample in a study of blood T cell repertoires in COVID-19. Sequencing was performed with immunoSEQ multiplex PCR; in TCRdb, only in-frame clones are kept and a portion is missing. The sample includes approximately 110,000 clones, more than 70% of them seen just once. The material sequenced was peripheral blood. The receptors come from a woman over 75 with COVID-19, enrolled during active disease. CDR3s include the opening cysteine and the closing phenylalanine or tryptophan. Each record gives: D gene, clone size, V gene, J gene, CDR3 DNA, CDR3 protein. D genes are given only for firm matches. Clone size is shown for a subset of rows, as once, few, many or a class of expanded clone.

d_call: TRBD1; clone_size: -; v_call: TRBV3-1/TRBV3-2; j_call: TRBJ2-7; cdr3_nt: TGTGCCAGCAGCCATGACAGGGGTGAGCAGTACTTC; cdr3_aa: CASSHDRGEQYF
d_call: -; clone_size: -; v_call: TRBV4-2; j_call: TRBJ2-7; cdr3_nt: TGTGCCAGCAGCCAAGTGGGTACTAACTCCTACGAGCAGTACTTC; cdr3_aa: CASSQVGTNSYEQYF
d_call: TRBD2; clone_size: -; v_call: TRBV7-8; j_call: TRBJ2-1; cdr3_nt: TGTGCCAGCAGCTTAGGGGCGGCGGGAGTGGCTGAGCAGTTCTTC; cdr3_aa: CASSLGAAGVAEQFF
d_call: -; clone_size: few; v_call: TRBV5-1; j_call: TRBJ1-2; cdr3_nt: TGCGCCAGCAGCTTGGCCGAGGCAGGGAAGGGGTATGGCTACACCTTC; cdr3_aa: CASSLAEAGKGYGYTF
d_call: TRBD2; clone_size: -; v_call: TRBV28; j_call: TRBJ2-1; cdr3_nt: TGTGCCAGCAGGGGGGGGACTAGCTCCTACAATGAGCAGTTCTTC; cdr3_aa: CASRGGTSSYNEQFF
d_call: TRBD2; clone_size: -; v_call: TRBV13; j_call: TRBJ2-2; cdr3_nt: TGTGCCAGCAGCGAGAGCGGGGAGGGCACCGGGGAGCTGTTTTTT; cdr3_aa: CASSESGEGTGELFF
d_call: -; clone_size: -; v_call: TRBV18; j_call: TRBJ1-4; cdr3_nt: TGTGCCAGCTCACCATTCCTGGGGAGGACTAATGAAAAACTGTTTTTT; cdr3_aa: CASSPFLGRTNEKLFF
d_call: TRBD2; clone_size: -; v_call: TRBV2; j_call: TRBJ2-7; cdr3_nt: TGTGCCAGCAGTGAGTTCGACCCCCTTGGGGCGGGAGGGCCAGGATGGCAGTACTTC; cdr3_aa: CASSEFDPLGAGGPGWQYF
d_call: -; clone_size: -; v_call: TRBV12-2; j_call: TRBJ2-6; cdr3_nt: TGTGCAAGTCGCTTAGCCCCGATCCCGGGACAGGGAATCAGGCCTGGGGCCAACGTCCTGACTTTC; cdr3_aa: CASRLAPIPGQGIRPGANVLTF
d_call: TRBD2; clone_size: -; v_call: TRBV5-1; j_call: TRBJ2-1; cdr3_nt: TGCGCCAGCAGCAAGCGAGCGGGATCGAACAATGAGCAGTTCTTC; cdr3_aa: CASSKRAGSNNEQFF
d_call: -; clone_size: few; v_call: TRBV2; j_call: TRBJ1-4; cdr3_nt: TGTGCCAGCTCCCATCCCGGGACAACTAATGAAAAACTGTTTTTT; cdr3_aa: CASSHPGTTNEKLFF
d_call: -; clone_size: -; v_call: TRBV7-8; j_call: TRBJ1-1; cdr3_nt: TGTGCCAGCAGCGCCGGTGAGGCGAGCACTGAAGCTTTCTTT; cdr3_aa: CASSAGEASTEAFF
d_call: -; clone_size: -; v_call: TRBV7-8; j_call: TRBJ1-3; cdr3_nt: TGTGCCAGCAGCTTAGGAACATCTGGAAACACCATATATTTT; cdr3_aa: CASSLGTSGNTIYF
d_call: TRBD2; clone_size: -; v_call: TRBV7-2; j_call: TRBJ2-1; cdr3_nt: TGTGCCAGCAGCTTAGGTCCTAGCGGAGAGCAGTTCTTC; cdr3_aa: CASSLGPSGEQFF
d_call: -; clone_size: once; v_call: TRBV6-2/TRBV6-3; j_call: TRBJ1-4; cdr3_nt: TGTGCCAGCTGCCTCGCGGGGCATGGAAATGAAAAACTGTTTTTT; cdr3_aa: CASCLAGHGNEKLFF
d_call: TRBD1; clone_size: -; v_call: TRBV7-2; j_call: TRBJ1-1; cdr3_nt: TGTGCCAGCAGCTTAGTGACAGGGTCGGACACTGAAGCTTTCTTT; cdr3_aa: CASSLVTGSDTEAFF